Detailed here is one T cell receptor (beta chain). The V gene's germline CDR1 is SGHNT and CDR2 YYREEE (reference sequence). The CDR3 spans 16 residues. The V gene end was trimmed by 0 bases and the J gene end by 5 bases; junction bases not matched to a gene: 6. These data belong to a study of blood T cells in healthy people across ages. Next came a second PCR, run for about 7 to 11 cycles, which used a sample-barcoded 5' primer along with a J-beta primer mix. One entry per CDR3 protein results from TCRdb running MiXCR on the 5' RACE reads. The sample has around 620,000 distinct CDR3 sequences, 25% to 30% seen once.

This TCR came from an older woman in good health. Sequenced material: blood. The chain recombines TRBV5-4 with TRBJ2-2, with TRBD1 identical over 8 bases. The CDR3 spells CASSLVLQGGTGELFF. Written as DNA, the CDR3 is TGTGCCAGCAGCTTGGTACTACAGGGGGGAACCGGGGAGCTGTTTTTT.